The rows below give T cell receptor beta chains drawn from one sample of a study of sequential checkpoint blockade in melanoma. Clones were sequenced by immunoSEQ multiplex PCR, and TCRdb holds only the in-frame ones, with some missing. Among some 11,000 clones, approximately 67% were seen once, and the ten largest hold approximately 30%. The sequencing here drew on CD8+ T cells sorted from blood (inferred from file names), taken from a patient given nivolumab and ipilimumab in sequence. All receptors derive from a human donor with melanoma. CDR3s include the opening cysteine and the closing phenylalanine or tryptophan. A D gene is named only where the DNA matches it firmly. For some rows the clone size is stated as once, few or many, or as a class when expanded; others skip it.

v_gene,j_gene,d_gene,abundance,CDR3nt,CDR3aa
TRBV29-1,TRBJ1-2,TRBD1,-,TGCAGCGTTTTGGACAGGGAAAATAACTATGGCTACACCTTC,CSVLDRENNYGYTF
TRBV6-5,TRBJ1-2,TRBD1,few,TGTGCCAGCAGTTACTCGAGAGGGGGCGCGGACGGCTACACCTTC,CASSYSRGGADGYTF
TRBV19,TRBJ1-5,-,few,TGTGCCAGTAGTGCCACCCCCAGCGCCTATAGCAATCAGCCCCAGCATTTT,CASSATPSAYSNQPQHF
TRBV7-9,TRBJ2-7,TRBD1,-,TGTGCCAGCAGACCGAAGGGGGCGTCGTACGAGCAGTACTTC,CASRPKGASYEQYF
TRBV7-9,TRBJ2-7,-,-,TGTGCCAGCAGCCTCGGAGACGAGCAGTACTTC,CASSLGDEQYF
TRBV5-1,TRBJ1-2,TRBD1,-,TGCGCCAGCAGCTCGACAGGGTTGGGCTATGGCTACACCTTC,CASSSTGLGYGYTF
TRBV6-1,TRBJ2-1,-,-,TGTGCCAGCAGTGCTCAAGAGGGACTCACGGAGCAGTTCTTC,CASSAQEGLTEQFF
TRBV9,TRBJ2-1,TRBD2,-,TGTGCCAGCAGCGTGACTAGCGGGCATGAGCAGTTCTTC,CASSVTSGHEQFF
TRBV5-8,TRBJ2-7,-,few,TGTGCCAGCAGCCTTGGGGGGGGCACAGGGAACTACGAGCAGTACTTC,CASSLGGGTGNYEQYF
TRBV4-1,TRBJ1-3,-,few,TGCGCCAGCAGCCAAGTCGTCGCGAGAGCTGGAAACACCATATATTTT,CASSQVVARAGNTIYF
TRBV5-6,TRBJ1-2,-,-,TGTGCCAGCAGCCAGGAGGGTAATTTCTATGGCTACACCTTC,CASSQEGNFYGYTF
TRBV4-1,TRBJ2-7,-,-,TGCGCCAGCAGCCAACAGGAAGAACAGGCCTTCGGGTACGAGCAGTACTTC,CASSQQEEQAFGYEQYF
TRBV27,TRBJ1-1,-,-,TGTGCCACCGCCCGAGGCACTGAAGCTTTCTTT,CATARGTEAFF
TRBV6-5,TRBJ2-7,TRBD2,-,TGTGCCAGCAGTTACGAGGGTGCTAGCGGATCCTACGAGCAGTACTTC,CASSYEGASGSYEQYF
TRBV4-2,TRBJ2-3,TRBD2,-,TGTGCCAGCAGCGGACGGACTAGCGGGAGGGTTACAGATACGCAGTATTTT,CASSGRTSGRVTDTQYF
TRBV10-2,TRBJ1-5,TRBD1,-,TGCGCCAGCAGATTACAGGGGAGCAATCAGCCCCAGCATTTT,CASRLQGSNQPQHF
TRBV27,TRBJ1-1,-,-,TGTGCCAGCAGTTTGTCCATTACAGGGAGAGTCACTGAAGCTTTCTTT,CASSLSITGRVTEAFF
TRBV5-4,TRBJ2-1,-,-,TGTGCCAGCAGCTTGGTCCGGGAGCAGTTCTTC,CASSLVREQFF
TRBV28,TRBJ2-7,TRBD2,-,TGTGCCAGCAGTTTTGGGACTAGCGGCTACGAGCAGTACTTC,CASSFGTSGYEQYF
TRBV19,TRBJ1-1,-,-,TGTGCCACCCACACGAGGGGGATTTACACTGAAGCTTTCTTT,CATHTRGIYTEAFF
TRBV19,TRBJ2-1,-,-,TGTGCCAGTAGTGAACGGACTACCTACAATGAGCAGTTCTTC,CASSERTTYNEQFF
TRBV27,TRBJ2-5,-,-,TGTGCCAGCATCGAAGGGGGTGGAGAGACCCAGTACTTC,CASIEGGGETQYF
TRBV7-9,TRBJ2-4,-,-,TGTGCCAGCAGCTTGACCAAGGATGTGGGAGAGTCAAACATTCAGTACTTC,CASSLTKDVGESNIQYF
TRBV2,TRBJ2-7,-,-,TGTGCCAGCCTAGAGGCCTACGAGCAGTACTTC,CASLEAYEQYF
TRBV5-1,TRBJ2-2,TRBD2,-,TGCGCCAGCAGTAACCGGCTAGCGGGAGGCACCGGGGAGCTGTTTTTT,CASSNRLAGGTGELFF